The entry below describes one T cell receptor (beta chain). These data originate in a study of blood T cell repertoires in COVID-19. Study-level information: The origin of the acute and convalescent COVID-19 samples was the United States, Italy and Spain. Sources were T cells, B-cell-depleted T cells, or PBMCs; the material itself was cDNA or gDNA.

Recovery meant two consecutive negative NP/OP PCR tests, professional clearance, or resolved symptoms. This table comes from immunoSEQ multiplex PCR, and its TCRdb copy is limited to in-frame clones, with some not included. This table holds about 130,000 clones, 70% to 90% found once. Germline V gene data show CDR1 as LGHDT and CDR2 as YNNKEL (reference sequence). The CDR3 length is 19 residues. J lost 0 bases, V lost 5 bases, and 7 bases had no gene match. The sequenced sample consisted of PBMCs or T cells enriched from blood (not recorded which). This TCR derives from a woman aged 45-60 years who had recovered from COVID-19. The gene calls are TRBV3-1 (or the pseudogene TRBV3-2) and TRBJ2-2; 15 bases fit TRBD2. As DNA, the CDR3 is TGTGCCAGCAGCTCCGGACTAGCGGGGGGGCCCTCGAACACCGGGGAGCTGTTTTTT. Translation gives CASSSGLAGGPSNTGELFF.